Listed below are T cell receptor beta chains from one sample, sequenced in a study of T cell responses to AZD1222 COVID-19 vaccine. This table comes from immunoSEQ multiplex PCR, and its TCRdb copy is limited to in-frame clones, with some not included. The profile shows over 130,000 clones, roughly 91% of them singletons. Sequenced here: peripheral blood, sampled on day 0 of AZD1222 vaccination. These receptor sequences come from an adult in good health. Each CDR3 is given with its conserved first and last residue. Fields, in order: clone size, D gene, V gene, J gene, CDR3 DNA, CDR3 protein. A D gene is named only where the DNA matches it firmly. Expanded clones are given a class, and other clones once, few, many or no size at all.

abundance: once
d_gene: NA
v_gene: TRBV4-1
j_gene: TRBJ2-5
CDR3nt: TGCGCCAGCAGCCAACCCGCCGGGGCTCAAGAGACCCAGTACTTC
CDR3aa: CASSQPAGAQETQYF

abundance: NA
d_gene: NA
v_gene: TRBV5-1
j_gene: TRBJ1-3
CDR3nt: TGCGCCAGCAGCCGAAATGGGCAGCGAAGCTCTGGAAACACCATATATTTT
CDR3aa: CASSRNGQRSSGNTIYF

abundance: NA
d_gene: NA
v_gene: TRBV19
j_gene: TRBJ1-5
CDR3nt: TGTGCCAGTAGTATAGGAGGAGGGAATAGCAATCAGCCCCAGCATTTT
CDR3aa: CASSIGGGNSNQPQHF

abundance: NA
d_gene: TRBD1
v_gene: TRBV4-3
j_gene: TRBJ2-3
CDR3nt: TGCGCCAGCAGCCAGGCAGGGGGAGATACGCAGTATTTT
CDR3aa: CASSQAGGDTQYF

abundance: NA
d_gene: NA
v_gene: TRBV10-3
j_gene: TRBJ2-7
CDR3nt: TGTGCCATCAGTGAAGGACAGTTTAGATACTACTTC
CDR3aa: CAISEGQFRYYF

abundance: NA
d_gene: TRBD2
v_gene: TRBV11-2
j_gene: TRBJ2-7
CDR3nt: TGTGCCAGCAGCCCGGGGACTAGCGGGGGGGCCGTTGGGGCTTACGAGCAGTACTTC
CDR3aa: CASSPGTSGGAVGAYEQYF

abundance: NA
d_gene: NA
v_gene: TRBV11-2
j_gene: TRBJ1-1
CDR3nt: TGTGCCAGCAGCCATGACTTAAACACTGAAGCTTTCTTT
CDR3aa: CASSHDLNTEAFF

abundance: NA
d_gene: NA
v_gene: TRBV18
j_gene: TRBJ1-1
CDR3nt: TGTGCCAGCTCACCTATCGGGGGAGAGAACACTGAAGCTTTCTTT
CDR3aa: CASSPIGGENTEAFF

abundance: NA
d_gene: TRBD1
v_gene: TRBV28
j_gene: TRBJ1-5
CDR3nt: TGTGCCAGCAGTTTACGAACAGGGGTCAATCAGCCCCAGCATTTT
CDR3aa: CASSLRTGVNQPQHF

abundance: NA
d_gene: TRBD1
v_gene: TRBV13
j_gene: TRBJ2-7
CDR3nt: TGTGCCAGCAGGCGGGCCGGGACAGCCTACGAGCAGTACTTC
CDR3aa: CASRRAGTAYEQYF